The 30 T cell receptor beta chains below were found in one sample sequenced in a study of blood T cells in healthy people across ages. The use of a sample-barcoded 5' primer and a J-beta primer mix characterized a second PCR of roughly 7 to 11 cycles. TCRdb redid the calling of the 5' RACE reads with MiXCR, one entry per CDR3 protein. The repertoire includes about 1.4 million distinct CDR3 sequences, around 59% of them detected once, and 6.5% to 8% sits in the top ten. The specimen was blood. All receptors come from a man younger than 35 in good health.

This clonotype showed up just a few times. This rearrangement joins TRBV27 to TRBJ2-4; 8 bases line up with TRBD1. J was trimmed by 1 base and V by 3 bases; bases with no gene match: 2. This CDR3 comprises 15 residues. CDR1 MNHEY and CDR2 SMNVEV come from the germline V gene (reference sequence). CDR3 protein: CASSFYRGAKNIQYF. For the CDR3, the DNA is TGTGCCAGCAGTTTTTACAGGGGGGCCAAAAACATTCAGTACTTC.

This chain links TRBV3-1 with TRBJ2-2; D possibly corresponds to TRBD1 (5 bases). V lost 0 bases and J lost 5, with 10 bases in between. Germline CDR1 and CDR2: LGHDT and YNNKEL (reference sequence). The CDR3 is made up of 15 amino acids. CDR3 nucleotides: TGTGCCAGCAGCCAAGATCTAGGGGCAACCGGGGAGCTGTTTTTT. Amino acids: CASSQDLGATGELFF.

V and J are TRBV4-1 and TRBJ2-1; a possible D gene is TRBD1 (7 bases). The V and J ends lost 0 bases and 5 bases respectively, with 17 bases between them. The germline CDR1 and CDR2 sequences are MGHRA and YSYEKL. This CDR3 comprises 17 residues. The CDR3 DNA reads TGCGCCAGCAGCCAAGATCGCGGGACAGTTGGCAACAATGAGCAGTTCTTC. It specifies CASSQDRGTVGNNEQFF.

The chain is built from TRBV28 and TRBJ2-1, with D unresolved. This CDR3 region has 16 residues. V lost 2 bases and J lost 10, with 21 bases in between. The germline CDR1 and CDR2 sequences are MDHEN and SYDVKM. Written as DNA, the CDR3 is TGTGCCAGCAGTTTAAGGTCCGGTGGCCGGGTGGAGGAGCAGTTCTTC. This encodes CASSLRSGGRVEEQFF.

In this sample, this clonotype turned up a few times. This chain joins TRBV4-2 and TRBJ2-5; D perhaps matches TRBD1 (5 bases). Germline CDR1 LGHNA, CDR2 YNFKEQ. Deletions cut 2 bases from V and 7 bases from J, with 14 bases between. This CDR3 region has 14 residues. Here the CDR3 DNA reads TGTGCCAGCAGCCAACCCAGGGAAAGGGGGACCCAGTACTTC. Protein product: CASSQPRERGTQYF.

This sequence joins TRBV28 and TRBJ2-3; a weak D match, TRBD2 (6 bases). V lost 6 bases and J lost 0, with 13 bases in between. This CDR3 has 15 amino acids. The V gene's germline CDR1 is MDHEN and CDR2 SYDVKM. In DNA form, the CDR3 reads TGTGCCAGCAGAACGGGAGACTATAGCACAGATACGCAGTATTTT. It codes for CASRTGDYSTDTQYF. Full variable domain (rest looked up from reference TRBV28 and TRBJ2-3): DVKVTQSSRYLVKRTGEKVFLECVQDMDHENMFWYRQDPGLGLRLIYFSYDVKMKEKGDIPEGYSVSREKKERFSLILESASTNQTSMYLCASRTGDYSTDTQYFGPGTRLTVL.

The chain links TRBV12-3 or TRBV12-4 to TRBJ2-5, with 8 bases fitting TRBD1. Matching the DNA end better, TRBJ2-7 makes the J call doubtful. This CDR3 contains 14 residues. Here the CDR3 DNA reads TGTGCCAGCAGTATCACAGGGGGATGGGGCGAGCAGTACTTC. It translates to CASSITGGWGEQYF.

In nucleotides, the CDR3 is TGTGCCAGCAGCCAAGTTCGGTACGCTGGCTACACCTTC. Its translation: CASSQVRYAGYTF. J is TRBJ1-2 and V is TRBV3-1; D remains unclear. Germline assignment: CDR1 LGHDT and CDR2 YNNKEL (reference sequence). The CDR3 sequence is 13 residues long. V was pared by 1 base and J by 7 bases, with 10 bases between.

V is TRBV5-5 and J is TRBJ2-5; tentative D call: TRBD2 (6 bases). The J call is doubtful: the DNA matches TRBJ2-7 better. Germline V gives CDR1 SGHKS, CDR2 YYEKEE (reference sequence). The CDR3 consists of 14 residues. CDR3: CASSLEDYIGEQYF. The CDR3 DNA sequence: TGTGCCAGCAGCTTGGAGGACTATATCGGCGAGCAGTACTTC.

The chain employs TRBV6-5 and TRBJ2-7; 10 nucleotides align to TRBD2. The V gene's germline CDR1 is MNHEY and CDR2 SVGAGI. This CDR3 has 16 residues. The V and J ends lost 6 bases and 0 bases, in that order; junction bases with no gene match: 8. The CDR3 sequence is CASRSPTSGYSYEQYF. The CDR3 DNA is TGTGCCAGCAGGTCCCCGACTAGCGGGTACTCCTACGAGCAGTACTTC.

CDR3 bases: TGTGCCAGCAGCGGACGGACTAGCGGCATAGGGGATACGCAGTATTTT. It encodes CASSGRTSGIGDTQYF. The genes are TRBV11-2 and TRBJ2-3; 10 nucleotides align to TRBD2. Per the germline V gene, CDR1 is SGHAT and CDR2 is FQNNGV. J lost 6 bases, V lost 5 bases, and 11 bases had no gene match. The CDR3 is 16 amino acids.

The V and J genes are TRBV2 and TRBJ1-4; 10 bases are a match to TRBD1. The CDR3 loop spans 15 amino acids. V lost 4 bases and J lost 8; bases outside the gene matches: 7. Germline CDR1 is SNHLY and CDR2 is FYNNEI. For the CDR3, the DNA is TGTGCCAGCAGTGTTGGGGACAGGGGCGGCGAAAAACTGTTTTTT. This translates into CASSVGDRGGEKLFF.

The rearrangement joins TRBV12-3 or TRBV12-4 to TRBJ2-7; D possibly uses TRBD1 or TRBD2 (5 bases each). This CDR3 has 15 amino acids. Trimming pared 2 bases from V and 5 bases from J, leaving 16 bases between. CDR3 loop: CASSLHAGKGDEQYF. In DNA form, the CDR3 reads TGTGCCAGCAGTTTACACGCAGGGAAGGGAGACGAGCAGTACTTC.

This clonotype came up a few times. The chain joins TRBV29-1 to TRBJ2-7; tentatively, D is TRBD1 (6 bases). CDR3 size: 18 residues. Germline V gene lookup returns CDR1 SQVTM and CDR2 ANQGSEA. Trimming removed 4 bases from V and 1 base from J, with 26 bases in between. The CDR3 DNA follows: TGCAGCGTTGGCTGTCGCCAAAGCTTTCAGGGGCCATCCTACGAGCAGTACTTC. Residues: CSVGCRQSFQGPSYEQYF.

This clonotype was counted only a few times. The chain couples TRBV3-1 to TRBJ2-4; TRBD1 matches at 11 bases. The assigned J gene may be wrong: the sequence end matches TRBJ2-7 better. This CDR3 is 15 amino acids long. The germline V gene encodes CDR1 LGHDT and CDR2 YNNKEL (reference sequence). The CDR3 region has the DNA TGTGCCAGCAGCCACATGGACAGGGGGCCTTACGAGCAGTACTTC. Its protein is CASSHMDRGPYEQYF.

The chain carries TRBV20-1 and TRBJ1-2, with TRBD1 matching over 8 bases. In germline, CDR1 is DFQATT, CDR2 SNEGSKA (reference sequence). This CDR3 comprises 14 residues. With 6 bases clipped from V and 3 bases from J, the junction kept 9 bases outside the gene matches. CDR3 sequence (DNA): TGCAGTGCCTCCGACAGGGGTACGGACTATGGCTACACCTTC. This translates into CSASDRGTDYGYTF.

The gene calls are TRBV6-6 and TRBJ2-1; D is undetermined. V shed 4 bases and J shed 0 bases, with 10 bases lying between them. The germline V gene has CDR1 MNHNY and CDR2 SVGAGI (reference sequence). This CDR3 is 15 amino acids long. CDR3 coding DNA: TGTGCCAGCAGTTTACCCACGAGCTCCTACAATGAGCAGTTCTTC. This codes for CASSLPTSSYNEQFF.

The chain uses TRBV4-1 and TRBJ2-7, with unresolved D. Germline loops: CDR1 MGHRA, CDR2 YSYEKL. The CDR3 sequence is 15 residues long. Between the trimmed V and J ends, which lost 1 base and 1 base, there was a span of 11 bases. The CDR3 is CASSQANSRSYEQYF. The CDR3 region has the DNA TGCGCCAGCAGCCAAGCTAACTCCCGGTCCTACGAGCAGTACTTC.

This clonotype was picked up one time. The genes are TRBV5-1 and TRBJ2-1, with 12 positions matching TRBD2. Trimming removed 4 bases from V and 4 bases from J; junction bases left unmatched: 6. The CDR3 contains 16 residues. Germline V gene sequence: CDR1 SGHRS, CDR2 YFSETQ. The CDR3 DNA sequence: TGCGCCAGCAGCACCGCTAGCGGGGGGGATTACAATGAGCAGTTCTTC. Its protein product is CASSTASGGDYNEQFF.

This sequence joins TRBV14 and TRBJ2-3; no clear D. This CDR3 comprises 13 residues. Trimming pared 6 bases from V and 2 bases from J, leaving 9 bases between. Germline V gene data show CDR1 as SGHDN and CDR2 as FVKESK. CDR3 nucleotides: TGTGCCAGCAGTTGGAGACTCACAGATACGCAGTATTTT. This translates into CASSWRLTDTQYF.

This clonotype has just a few counts. The chain employs TRBV10-3 and TRBJ2-3; a possible D gene is TRBD1 (5 bases). The germline gives CDR1 ENHRY, CDR2 SYGVKD. V was pared by 4 bases and J by 9 bases, with 14 bases between. This CDR3 is built from 13 residues. The CDR3 DNA follows: TGTGCCATCAGTGCCCCCATGGGGCCCACGCAGTATTTT. This translates into CAISAPMGPTQYF.

The genes are TRBV12-3 or TRBV12-4 and TRBJ1-4; D is undetermined. The CDR3 length is 12 residues. The germline V and J ends were trimmed by 8 bases and 6 bases, with 10 bases remaining between them. The CDR3 here is CASAETYEKLFF. The CDR3 DNA reads TGTGCCAGCGCAGAGACGTATGAAAAACTGTTTTTT.

This clonotype has just a few counts. This chain uses TRBV9 with TRBJ1-1; D ambiguous. V lost 4 bases, J lost 2 bases, and 9 bases lay in between. Germline lookup yields CDR1 SGDLS and CDR2 YYNGEE. CDR3 length: 13 amino acids. The CDR3 protein is CASSPRSNTEAFF. CDR3 DNA: TGTGCCAGCAGCCCGCGATCTAACACTGAAGCTTTCTTT.

The chain has TRBV27 and TRBJ2-7; no clear D gene. The V end was cut by 2 bases, the J end by 0 bases, with 17 bases between. There are 17 residues in the CDR3. Germline CDR1 and CDR2: MNHEY and SMNVEV (reference sequence). CDR3: CASSLGPPPEYSYEQYF. CDR3 sequence (DNA): TGTGCCAGCAGTTTAGGGCCCCCACCGGAGTACTCCTACGAGCAGTACTTC.

This chain joins TRBV6-6 and TRBJ1-2; D call uncertain. Germline V CDR1 and CDR2: MNHNY, SVGAGI (reference sequence). This CDR3 region has 14 residues. V dropped 10 bases and J dropped 6 bases, with 21 bases sitting between them. CDR3 nucleotides: TGTGCCAACTCCCTCGAGGGTTTCGGGGATGGCTACACCTTC. Translating gives CANSLEGFGDGYTF.

The genes are TRBV7-9 and TRBJ2-1, with 9 bases fitting TRBD1. V dropped 5 bases and J dropped 0; count of bases not matched to a gene: 5. CDR1 is SEHNR and CDR2 is FQNEAQ in the germline V gene (reference sequence). The CDR3 runs 16 residues. CDR3 region: CASSGIQGASYNEQFF. In DNA form, the CDR3 reads TGTGCCAGCAGCGGAATACAGGGGGCCTCCTACAATGAGCAGTTCTTC.

V and J are TRBV20-1 and TRBJ1-2; D is perhaps TRBD1 (6 bases). Trimming shortened V by 0 bases and J by 8 bases, and 10 bases separated the two germline ends. This CDR3 is built from 12 residues. Germline assignment: CDR1 DFQATT and CDR2 SNEGSKA (reference sequence). DNA for the CDR3: TGCAGTGCTAGAGATGGGGGGCGAGGCTACACCTTC. It is translated as CSARDGGRGYTF.

In its sample, this clonotype was seen a few times. The rearrangement uses TRBV4-3 and TRBJ2-5, with D perhaps matching TRBD1 (6 bases). Trimming removed 0 bases from V and 0 bases from J, with 8 bases in between. This CDR3 has 15 residues. CDR1 and CDR2 (germline): LGHNA, YSLEER. Written as DNA, the CDR3 is TGCGCCAGCAGCCAAGATTGGGGGCACCAAGAGACCCAGTACTTC. Residues: CASSQDWGHQETQYF.

The CDR3: CASSGLPGTGGYNEQFF. CDR3 DNA sequence: TGTGCCAGCAGTGGGCTACCCGGGACAGGAGGTTACAATGAGCAGTTCTTC. V usage is TRBV6-1 and J usage is TRBJ2-1; 8 positions agree with TRBD1. CDR3 length: 17 amino acids. The V gene end was trimmed by 4 bases and the J gene end by 4 bases; junction bases not matched to a gene: 12. CDR1 is MNHNS and CDR2 is SASEGT in the germline V gene.

This clonotype was seen more than once but under ten times. V gene TRBV7-2 combines with J gene TRBJ2-5; possibly TRBD1 or TRBD2 for D (5 bases each). The DNA end is a closer match to TRBJ2-7, so the J assignment may be wrong. Germline CDR1 SGHTA, CDR2 FQGNSA. The CDR3 loop spans 16 amino acids. DNA for the CDR3: TGTGCCAGCAGCCATCTCGGGACGTTACCACCGCACGAGCAGTACTTC. This codes for CASSHLGTLPPHEQYF.